The 21 T cell receptor beta chains below all came from one sample that was sequenced in a study of beta chain features in type 1 diabetes. The sequenced template was cDNA made from the entire isolated RNA. The table came from immunoSEQ multiplex PCR; TCRdb's copy has only in-frame clones and leaves some out. Among hundreds of thousands of clones listed, approximately 30% were seen once. What was sequenced was naive CD4+ T cells from blood. The receptors originated from a man aged 18 to 29 in good health.

V is TRBV14 and J is TRBJ1-5; D gene unclear. Germline V gene data show CDR1 as SGHDN and CDR2 as FVKESK. The CDR3 covers 15 residues. V gave up 3 bases and J gave up 1 base, with 10 bases separating them. CDR3 amino acids: CASSQSGSSNQPQHF. The CDR3, as DNA: TGTGCCAGCAGCCAGAGCGGTTCCAGCAATCAGCCCCAGCATTTT.

The chain joins TRBV6-1 to TRBJ2-5, with D hard to call. CDR1 is MNHNS and CDR2 is SASEGT in the germline V gene. Trimming stripped 1 base from V and 5 bases from J, with 14 bases between. CDR3 length equals 15 residues. The CDR3 sequence is CASSEGTPIWETQYF. The CDR3, as DNA: TGTGCCAGCAGTGAAGGGACCCCGATCTGGGAGACCCAGTACTTC.

The chain is built from TRBV9 and TRBJ2-5; unclear D gene. The CDR3 has 15 amino acids. Trimming took off 3 bases at V and 4 bases at J, with 16 bases between the two ends. Germline loops: CDR1 SGDLS, CDR2 YYNGEE. CDR3 DNA: TGTGCCAGCAGCGCAGATTTCCGCGATTTAGAGACCCAGTACTTC. The encoded protein is CASSADFRDLETQYF.

The genes are TRBV21-1 and TRBJ2-7; the DNA was not used to check the table's D call, TRBD1. TRBV21-1 is assigned pseudogene status. The CDR3 extends over 15 amino acids. The CDR3 spells CASSKATGSTYEQYF. The DNA of the CDR3 is TGTGCCAGCAGCAAAGCGACAGGGTCAACCTACGAGCAGTACTTC.

The chain employs TRBV7-6 and TRBJ2-7; 10 nucleotides agree with TRBD1. Germline V gives CDR1 SGHVS, CDR2 FNYEAQ. The CDR3 contains 14 residues. V shed 5 bases and J 3 bases; nucleotides not matched to a gene: 4. The CDR3 here is CASSRGTGDYEQYF. CDR3 sequence (DNA): TGTGCCAGCAGCAGAGGGACAGGGGACTACGAGCAGTACTTC.

This clone was seen a handful of times. This chain joins TRBV29-1 and TRBJ2-1; 8 nucleotides line up with TRBD1. J gave up 8 bases and V 6 bases, and 6 bases lay outside the gene matches. This CDR3 contains 12 residues. Germline V gene lookup returns CDR1 SQVTM and CDR2 ANQGSEA. Here the CDR3 reads CSVLGQGDEQFF. The CDR3 DNA sequence: TGCAGCGTCTTAGGACAGGGTGATGAGCAGTTCTTC.

The chain carries TRBV30 and TRBJ2-3; 14 bases map to TRBD2. Germline V CDR1 and CDR2: GTSNPN, SVGIG (reference sequence). With V trimmed by 2 bases and J by 5 bases, 6 bases remained unmatched. This CDR3 contains 16 residues. CDR3 protein: CAWSRGLAGGRDTQYF. The CDR3 coding sequence is TGTGCCTGGAGTCGCGGACTAGCGGGAGGCAGAGATACGCAGTATTTT.

The chain couples TRBV29-1 to TRBJ2-3; TRBD2 is a possible D gene (5 bases). The CDR3 contains 13 residues. Germline V gene lookup returns CDR1 SQVTM and CDR2 ANQGSEA. Trimming pared 1 base from V and 4 bases from J, leaving 9 bases between. The CDR3 coding sequence is TGCAGCGTTGAAGGGCGGGTGTCAGATACGCAGTATTTT. It translates to CSVEGRVSDTQYF.

The rearrangement uses TRBV11-2 and TRBJ2-4; D is unresolved. The CDR3 length is 14 residues. V dropped 1 base and J dropped 2 bases, with 6 bases sitting between them. CDR1 is SGHAT, CDR2 FQNNGV, per germline. The CDR3 DNA reads TGTGCCAGCAGCTTAGGTGGAACCAAAAACATTCAGTACTTC. It encodes CASSLGGTKNIQYF.

V usage is TRBV9 and J usage is TRBJ2-5, with 10 bases matching TRBD2. Germline-derived CDR1 and CDR2 are SGDLS and YYNGEE. J gave up 3 bases and V 4 bases, and 3 bases lay outside the gene matches. This CDR3 has 14 amino acids. The CDR3, as DNA: TGTGCCAGCAGCACCCTAGCGGGGGAAGAGACCCAGTACTTC. Translation: CASSTLAGEETQYF.

In this sample, this clone turned up a few times. The chain recombines TRBV28 with TRBJ2-4, with D possibly TRBD2 on 7 matching bases. The V end was cut by 6 bases, the J end by 6 bases, with 12 bases between. Germline loops: CDR1 MDHEN, CDR2 SYDVKM. The CDR3 sequence is 13 residues long. The CDR3 sequence is CASSGGQTNIQYF. The CDR3 DNA reads as TGTGCCAGCAGCGGGGGGCAGACAAACATTCAGTACTTC.

Concerning this clone itself: This sample also contains other DNA sequences that code for the same CDR3. The chain recombines TRBV4-2 with TRBJ2-7; perhaps TRBD1 as D (5 bases). Trimming removed 0 bases at V and 3 bases at J, with 6 bases between. Per the germline V gene, CDR1 is LGHNA and CDR2 is YNFKEQ. The CDR3 consists of 13 residues. The DNA of the CDR3 is TGTGCCAGCAGCCAAGACAGGGACTACGAGCAGTACTTC. Residues: CASSQDRDYEQYF.

The CDR3 DNA is TGCGCCAGCAGCCCGACTAGCGCCTATGAGCAGTTCTTC. Encoded protein: CASSPTSAYEQFF. The rearrangement joins TRBV5-1 to TRBJ2-1; 8 positions agree with TRBD2. Germline values: CDR1 SGHRS, CDR2 YFSETQ. V lost 4 bases, J lost 8 bases, and 5 bases stayed unmatched. The CDR3 has 13 amino acids.

This clone was detected once. V is TRBV19 and J is TRBJ2-7; 7 bases agree with TRBD2. Unmatched junction bases numbered 7, after V lost 5 bases and J lost 3 bases. Germline V gene lookup returns CDR1 LNHDA and CDR2 SQIVND (reference sequence). The CDR3 is 14 amino acids. The CDR3 DNA reads TGTGCCAGTAGTGCAACTAGCGTATACTACGAGCAGTACTTC. It is translated as CASSATSVYYEQYF.

A few counts support this clone. The rearrangement uses TRBV19 and TRBJ2-3; unclear D gene. Trimming shortened V by 4 bases and J by 2 bases, and 10 bases separated the two germline ends. Germline V CDR1 and CDR2: LNHDA, SQIVND (reference sequence). The length of the CDR3 is 14 residues. The CDR3 region has the DNA TGTGCCAGTAGTACCCAATTAGCCACAGATACGCAGTATTTT. Protein product: CASSTQLATDTQYF. Based on the CDR3 plus reference TRBV19 and TRBJ2-3, the full variable domain is DGGITQSPKYLFRKEGQNVTLSCEQNLNHDAMYWYRQDPGQGLRLIYYSQIVNDFQKGDIAEGYSVSREKKESFPLTVTSAQKNPTAFYLCASSTQLATDTQYFGPGTRLTVL.

This sequence joins TRBV5-1 and TRBJ2-7, with D possibly TRBD1 on 6 matching bases. The germline V and J ends were trimmed by 0 bases and 0 bases, with 13 bases remaining between them. The CDR3 is 16 amino acids. Germline-derived CDR1 and CDR2 are SGHRS and YFSETQ. CDR3: CASSLAPGRGSYEQYF. As DNA, the CDR3 is TGCGCCAGCAGCTTGGCCCCTGGCAGGGGCTCCTACGAGCAGTACTTC. Looking up the rest from reference TRBV5-1 and TRBJ2-7 gives the full variable domain: KAGVTQTPRYLIKTRGQQVTLSCSPISGHRSVSWYQQTPGQGLQFLFEYFSETQRNKGNFPGRFSGRQFSNSRSEMNVSTLELGDSALYLCASSLAPGRGSYEQYFGPGTRLTVT.

V is TRBV5-1 and J is TRBJ2-1; D possibly corresponds to TRBD2 (5 bases). Germline lookup yields CDR1 SGHRS and CDR2 YFSETQ. CDR3 length equals 15 residues. V lost 6 bases, J lost 0 bases, and 13 bases lay in between. CDR3 loop: CASNPDGNSYNEQFF. CDR3 DNA: TGCGCCAGCAACCCGGACGGGAACTCCTACAATGAGCAGTTCTTC.

A few counts support this clone. V is TRBV30 and J is TRBJ2-1; a weak D match, TRBD2 (6 bases). This CDR3 spans 14 amino acids. The germline V gene encodes CDR1 GTSNPN and CDR2 SVGIG (reference sequence). The ends were cut back, 3 bases at V and 0 bases at J, with 9 bases in the middle. CDR3 in amino acids: CAWRQRASYNEQFF. CDR3 nucleotides: TGTGCCTGGAGGCAGCGGGCCTCCTACAATGAGCAGTTCTTC.

This clone turned up a few times. The chain links TRBV6-6 to TRBJ1-5; TRBD1 might be the D (5 bases). V lost 2 bases and J 5 bases, leaving 10 bases between the germline ends. Looked up from germline, CDR1 is MNHNY and CDR2 is SVGAGI (reference sequence). The CDR3 spans 14 residues. CDR3 sequence (DNA): TGTGCCAGCAGTTACGCGGGGCCCGATCAGCCCCAGCATTTT. Its translation is CASSYAGPDQPQHF.

The J gene is TRBJ2-3, the V gene TRBV7-6, with D maybe TRBD1 (6 bases). The germline V gene encodes CDR1 SGHVS and CDR2 FNYEAQ. V shed 5 bases and J shed 1 base, with 13 bases lying between them. This CDR3 is 15 amino acids long. CDR3 residues: CASSPGDRRTDTQYF. Written as DNA, the CDR3 is TGTGCCAGCAGCCCCGGTGACAGGCGCACAGATACGCAGTATTTT.

This chain joins TRBV15 and TRBJ2-1; 11 bases match TRBD1. The V and J ends lost 1 base and 3 bases, in that order; junction bases with no gene match: 2. The germline V gene has CDR1 LNHNV and CDR2 YYDKDF (reference sequence). The CDR3 sequence is 16 residues long. CDR3 sequence (DNA): TGTGCCACCAGCAGAGTGGGGACAGGGGGCTACAATGAGCAGTTCTTC. This codes for CATSRVGTGGYNEQFF.